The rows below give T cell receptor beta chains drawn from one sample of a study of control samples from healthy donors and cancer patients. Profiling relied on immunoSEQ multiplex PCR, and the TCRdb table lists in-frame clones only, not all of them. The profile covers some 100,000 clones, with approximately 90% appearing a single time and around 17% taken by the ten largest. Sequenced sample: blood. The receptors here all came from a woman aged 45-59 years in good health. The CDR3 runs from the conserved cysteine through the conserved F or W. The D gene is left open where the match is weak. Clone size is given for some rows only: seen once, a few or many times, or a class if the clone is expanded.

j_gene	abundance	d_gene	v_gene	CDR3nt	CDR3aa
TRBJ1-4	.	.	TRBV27	TGTGCCAGCAGGAGAAAAGGAGGGGGTTTTGGAAGATCGGCAACTAATGAAAAACTGTTTTTT	CASRRKGGGFGRSATNEKLFF
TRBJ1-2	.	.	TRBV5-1	TGCGCCAGCAGCTTGGCCGAGACAGGCTATGGCTACACCTTC	CASSLAETGYGYTF
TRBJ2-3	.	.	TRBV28	TGTGCCAGCACCGACTGGGCGGGCGCTACAGATACGCAGTATTTT	CASTDWAGATDTQYF
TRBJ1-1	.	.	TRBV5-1	TGCGCCAGCAGCTCCCCCGGACAGAACACTGAAGCTTTCTTT	CASSSPGQNTEAFF
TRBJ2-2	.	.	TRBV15	TGTGCCACCAATCGCGCCGGGGAGCTGTTTTTT	CATNRAGELFF
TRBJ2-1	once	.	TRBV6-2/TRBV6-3	TGTGCCAGCAGTTTGACAGATCAGCAGTTCTTC	CASSLTDQQFF
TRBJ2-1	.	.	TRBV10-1	TGCGCCAGCAGTGAGTCGAGGCTAAACAATGAGCAGTTCTTC	CASSESRLNNEQFF
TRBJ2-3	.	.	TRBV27	TGTGCCAGCAGTTTATTTCCGGGCGTACCGAACACAGATACGCAGTATTTT	CASSLFPGVPNTDTQYF
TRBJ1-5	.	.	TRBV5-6	TGTGCCAGCAGCTTGGAGAATAGCAATCAGCCCCAGCATTTT	CASSLENSNQPQHF
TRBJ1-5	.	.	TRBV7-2	TGTGCCAGCAGCTTACGCAGCAATCAGCCCCAGCATTTT	CASSLRSNQPQHF
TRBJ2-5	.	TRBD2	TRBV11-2	TGTGCCAGCAGCTCGACTAGCGGGGTGGAAGAGACCCAGTACTTC	CASSSTSGVEETQYF
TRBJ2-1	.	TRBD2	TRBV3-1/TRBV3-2	TGTGCCAGCAGCCCGACGCGGGGGAACAGCTACAATGAGCAGTTCTTC	CASSPTRGNSYNEQFF
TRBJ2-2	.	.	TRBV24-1	TGTGCCACCTTGAACGGGTTCACCGGGGAGCTGTTTTTT	CATLNGFTGELFF
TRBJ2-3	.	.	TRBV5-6	TGTGCCAGCAGCCGCAGGATCCCTTACACAGATACGCAGTATTTT	CASSRRIPYTDTQYF
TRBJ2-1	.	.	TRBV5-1	TGCGCCAGCAGGGGGAGCTCCTACAATGAGCAGTTCTTC	CASRGSSYNEQFF
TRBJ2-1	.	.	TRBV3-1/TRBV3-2	TGTGCCAGCAGCCAAGGCTACTACAATGAGCAGTTCTTC	CASSQGYYNEQFF
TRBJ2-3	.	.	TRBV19	TGTGCCAGTAAATATTCCTCGCGCACAGATACGCAGTATTTT	CASKYSSRTDTQYF
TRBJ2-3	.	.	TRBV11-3	TGTGCCAGCAGCTTAACCTGGGCGACAGATACGCAGTATTTT	CASSLTWATDTQYF